This section outlines one TCR beta chain sequence together with its context. The entry originates in a study of blood T cell repertoires in COVID-19. The overall study: The analysed material was cDNA or gDNA that came from T cells, B-cell-depleted T cells, or PBMCs.

TCRdb's table, derived via immunoSEQ multiplex PCR, lists solely in-frame clones and lacks some. The sample gives a few hundred thousand clones, approximately 78% of which show up once; under 8.5% is in the top ten. Followed over time, Seattle patients had been enrolled while infection was active. The sequencing input was peripheral blood. This clonotype was obtained from a woman of 80 years or more with COVID-19, enrolled during active disease.

The CDR3 bases are TGTGCCAGCAGCAAAGCGCCCCGGGGGGACTCCTACAATGAGCAGTTCTTC. This gives the protein CASSKAPRGDSYNEQFF. This sequence joins TRBV21-1 and TRBJ2-1; the DNA was not used to check the table's D call, TRBD2. TRBV21-1 constitutes a pseudogene. The CDR3 sequence is 17 residues long.